Following are 21 T cell receptor beta chains from one sample sequenced in a study of blood T cell dynamics during melanoma immunotherapy. Described time point: week 3, after first cycle of checkpoint inhibitor. Assay: immunoSEQ multiplex PCR; the TCRdb copy retains only in-frame clones and omits some. The sample shows about 7,300 clones, roughly 86% of them seen only once. This specimen consisted of blood, obtained from a patient treated with checkpoint blockade. The receptors derive from a human donor with melanoma.

This clone was detected once. This rearrangement joins TRBV27 to TRBJ2-3; D might be TRBD2 (6 bases). Trimming removed 11 bases from V and 3 bases from J, with 18 bases in between. The CDR3 covers 14 residues. Germline lookup yields CDR1 MNHEY and CDR2 SMNVEV (reference sequence). CDR3 nucleotide sequence: TGTGCCGCGGGGCGGGGCCCGACTACAGATACGCAGTATTTT. Amino acids: CAAGRGPTTDTQYF.

The chain is built from TRBV9 and TRBJ1-3; the D gene is possibly TRBD1 (5 bases). Germline V gives CDR1 SGDLS, CDR2 YYNGEE. The V end was cut by 3 bases, the J end by 4 bases, with 8 bases between. The CDR3 sequence is 13 residues long. CDR3 loop: CASSARTGNTIYF. The CDR3 DNA is TGTGCCAGCAGCGCTCGGACAGGAAACACCATATATTTT.

The table lists this clone with a count of one. This sequence joins TRBV5-4 and TRBJ1-2; possibly TRBD1 for D (6 bases). V was shortened by 0 bases and J by 4 bases, with 13 bases between the two germline ends. Germline-derived CDR1 and CDR2 are SGHNT and YYREEE (reference sequence). CDR3 length: 15 residues. CDR3 sequence reads: CASSLVGQPSYGYTF. The CDR3 DNA is TGTGCCAGCAGCTTGGTCGGACAGCCTTCCTATGGCTACACCTTC.

This chain links TRBV19 with TRBJ1-3, with D possibly being TRBD1 (5 bases). Germline CDR1 is LNHDA and CDR2 is SQIVND (reference sequence). This CDR3 is built from 15 residues. The V gene lost 1 base and the J gene lost 5 bases, with 12 bases spanning the gap. CDR3 protein: CASSIAPGPRNTIYF. Here the CDR3 DNA reads TGTGCCAGTAGTATAGCTCCGGGACCGCGAAACACCATATATTTT.

The chain joins TRBV6-1 to TRBJ1-1; D not certain. CDR1 is MNHNS, CDR2 SASEGT, per germline. The germline V and J ends were trimmed by 7 bases and 0 bases, with 6 bases remaining between them. The CDR3 extends over 12 amino acids. The CDR3: CASTNMNTEAFF. The CDR3 DNA sequence: TGTGCCAGCACCAACATGAACACTGAAGCTTTCTTT.

This clone was found once. The chain has TRBV11-1 and TRBJ1-1; D not certain. Germline lookup yields CDR1 SGHAT and CDR2 FQDESV (reference sequence). V dropped 5 bases and J dropped 1 base, with 14 bases sitting between them. There are 15 residues in the CDR3. The CDR3 DNA sequence: TGTGCCAGCAGCCCTGGGCGGGTCAAGAACACTGAAGCTTTCTTT. It translates to CASSPGRVKNTEAFF.

Only one count was recorded for this clone. The chain joins TRBV12-5 to TRBJ2-7; no reliable D call. The length of the CDR3 is 15 residues. CDR1 and CDR2 (germline): LGHNT, FRNRAP. Trimming took 5 bases from V and 4 from J, leaving 18 bases between them. This chain's CDR3 is CASGPLVGSYYEQYF. CDR3 DNA sequence: TGTGCTAGTGGTCCCCTGGTGGGGTCCTATTACGAGCAGTACTTC.

On this clone: The germline gene is not matched at one end of the junction; a read error may be the cause. The chain recombines TRBV6-6 with TRBJ1-5; D unresolved. This CDR3 is built from 13 residues. Germline-derived CDR1 and CDR2 are MNHNY and SVGAGI (reference sequence). CDR3 in DNA: TGTGCCAGCAGTGACTCGAATAATCAGCCCCAGCATTTT. It translates to CASSDSNNQPQHF.

The gene calls are TRBV5-1 and TRBJ2-7; D not certain. CDR3 length: 15 amino acids. With 2 bases removed from V and 2 bases from J, the gap between germline ends came to 14 bases. The germline gives CDR1 SGHRS, CDR2 YFSETQ. CDR3 DNA sequence: TGCGCCAGCAGCTTATCAGTAGGCTCGACCTACGAGCAGTACTTC. This codes for CASSLSVGSTYEQYF.

V usage is TRBV6-5 and J usage is TRBJ2-2; D not certain. Trimming cost V 6 bases and J 3 bases, with 14 bases left between them. Germline CDR1 and CDR2: MNHEY and SVGAGI. The CDR3 sequence is 15 residues long. Here the CDR3 DNA reads TGTGCCAGCAGGTCCGTCCACTTTTACACCGGGGAGCTGTTTTTT. This sequence encodes CASRSVHFYTGELFF.

The V gene is TRBV15, the J gene TRBJ1-4; 10 positions match TRBD1. The junction had 4 bases not matched to a gene; V was cut back by 5 bases and J by 7 bases. The CDR3 extends over 14 amino acids. Germline-derived CDR1 and CDR2 are LNHNV and YYDKDF (reference sequence). The DNA of the CDR3 is TGTGCCACCAGCTTCCGGGACAGGGGTGAAAAACTGTTTTTT. Encoded protein: CATSFRDRGEKLFF.

This sequence joins TRBV9 and TRBJ2-7; D gene uncertain. V shed 3 bases and J shed 2 bases, with 12 bases lying between them. Per germline, CDR1 SGDLS and CDR2 YYNGEE. This CDR3 has 14 amino acids. The CDR3 here is CASSEGPLPYEQYF. CDR3 DNA sequence: TGTGCCAGCAGCGAGGGCCCCCTTCCCTACGAGCAGTACTTC.

The J gene is TRBJ1-2, the V gene TRBV9; D is undetermined. The CDR3 is 14 residues long. CDR1 and CDR2 from the germline V gene are SGDLS and YYNGEE. Trimming pared 4 bases from V and 6 bases from J, leaving 16 bases between. CDR3 coding DNA: TGTGCCAGCAGCTCACCGGGAGGGAAGAATGGCTACACCTTC. Protein sequence: CASSSPGGKNGYTF. Variable domain in full (rest from reference TRBV9 and TRBJ1-2): DSGVTQTPKHLITATGQRVTLRCSPRSGDLSVYWYQQSLDQGLQFLIQYYNGEERAKGNILERFSAQQFPDLHSELNLSSLELGDSALYFCASSSPGGKNGYTFGSGTRLTVV.

This chain's CDR3 is CASSDLGDTQYF. In DNA form, the CDR3 reads TGTGCCAGCAGCGATCTAGGGGATACGCAGTATTTT. The chain recombines TRBV7-9 with TRBJ2-3; no reliable D call. Germline-derived CDR1 and CDR2 are SEHNR and FQNEAQ (reference sequence). Trimming pared 5 bases from V and 6 bases from J, leaving 9 bases between. This CDR3 contains 12 residues.

The chain combines TRBV6-1 with TRBJ2-7; no reliable D call. Germline V CDR1 and CDR2: MNHNS, SASEGT. Trimming stripped 4 bases from V and 2 bases from J, with 9 bases between. The CDR3 runs 13 residues. DNA for the CDR3: TGTGCCAGCAGTGTGGGGATTCCCTACGAGCAGTACTTC. As protein: CASSVGIPYEQYF.

The chain is built from TRBV5-1 and TRBJ2-5; the D gene could be TRBD1 or TRBD2 (5 bases each). Per the germline V gene, CDR1 is SGHRS and CDR2 is YFSETQ. V was cut by 2 bases and J by 5 bases, with 13 bases left in between. The CDR3 runs to 14 residues. CDR3 in DNA: TGCGCCAGCAGCTTTGAGGGGACCCACGAGACCCAGTACTTC. Residues: CASSFEGTHETQYF. Full variable domain (outside the CDR3, taken from reference TRBV5-1 and TRBJ2-5): KAGVTQTPRYLIKTRGQQVTLSCSPISGHRSVSWYQQTPGQGLQFLFEYFSETQRNKGNFPGRFSGRQFSNSRSEMNVSTLELGDSALYLCASSFEGTHETQYFGPGTRLLVL.

V gene TRBV9 combines with J gene TRBJ2-6, with D hard to call. Trimming cost V 0 bases and J 2 bases, with 6 bases left between them. Germline loops: CDR1 SGDLS, CDR2 YYNGEE. The length of the CDR3 is 15 residues. The CDR3 nucleotides read TGTGCCAGCAGCGTAGACAATCCTGGGGCCAACGTCCTGACTTTC. It encodes CASSVDNPGANVLTF.

This clone was counted a single time. The rearrangement joins TRBV28 to TRBJ1-6; D is ambiguous. The V end was cut by 3 bases, the J end by 9 bases, with 15 bases between. The germline gives CDR1 MDHEN, CDR2 SYDVKM. This CDR3 spans 15 amino acids. The CDR3 DNA follows: TGTGCCAGCAGTTTCGGTTGGCTAGGTGGTTCACCCCTCCACTTT. It specifies CASSFGWLGGSPLHF.

The gene calls are TRBV7-6 and TRBJ2-7, with 8 bases that match TRBD2. CDR1 is SGHVS and CDR2 is FNYEAQ in the germline V gene. The CDR3 contains 13 residues. Losses at the gene ends were 5 bases for V and 5 bases for J; bases not matched to a gene: 5. Here the CDR3 DNA reads TGTGCCAGCAGCCGCGGGGGGAGGGACGAGCAGTACTTC. The encoded protein is CASSRGGRDEQYF.

The gene calls are TRBV7-2 and TRBJ2-5, with 9 bases aligning to TRBD1. This CDR3 has 15 residues. CDR1 is SGHTA and CDR2 is FQGNSA in the germline V gene. Germline trimming cut 6 bases from V and 5 bases from J; bases unmatched to any gene: 10. In DNA, the CDR3 is TGTGCCAGCAGTCTATACGGACAGGGGATGGAGACCCAGTACTTC. Protein product: CASSLYGQGMETQYF.

This chain joins TRBV5-6 and TRBJ1-2; no reliable D call. Germline CDR1 and CDR2: SGHDT and YYEEEE. The CDR3 has 14 residues. Trimming stripped 4 bases from V and 1 base from J, with 11 bases between. CDR3 bases: TGTGCCAGCAGCCCGCTTAGACTTAACTATGGCTACACCTTC. Translated, it gives CASSPLRLNYGYTF.